This note documents a single T cell receptor beta chain sequence. The data derive from a study of blood T cells in healthy people across ages. A second PCR of 7 to 11 cycles used a sample-barcoded 5' primer and a J-beta primer mix. TCRdb re-called the 5' RACE reads through MiXCR, storing one row per CDR3 protein. Among about 630,000 distinct CDR3 sequences listed, under 25% were seen once. Looked up from germline, CDR1 is SGHVS and CDR2 is FQNEAQ. CDR3 length: 16 residues. V was cut by 2 bases and J by 10 bases, with 18 bases left in between. Material for sequencing was blood. This chain links TRBV7-8 with TRBJ1-6, with D perhaps TRBD1 (5 bases). The receptor was isolated from a man in his 70s in good health. Here the CDR3 reads CASSLSGMGQGSPLHF. In DNA, the CDR3 is TGTGCCAGCAGCTTAAGTGGGATGGGGCAGGGATCACCCCTCCACTTT. Full variable domain (rest looked up from reference TRBV7-8 and TRBJ1-6): GAGVSQSPRYKVAKRGQDVALRCDPISGHVSLFWYQQALGQGPEFLTYFQNEAQLDKSGLPSDRFFAERPEGSVSTLKIQRTQQEDSAVYLCASSLSGMGQGSPLHFGNGTRLTVT.